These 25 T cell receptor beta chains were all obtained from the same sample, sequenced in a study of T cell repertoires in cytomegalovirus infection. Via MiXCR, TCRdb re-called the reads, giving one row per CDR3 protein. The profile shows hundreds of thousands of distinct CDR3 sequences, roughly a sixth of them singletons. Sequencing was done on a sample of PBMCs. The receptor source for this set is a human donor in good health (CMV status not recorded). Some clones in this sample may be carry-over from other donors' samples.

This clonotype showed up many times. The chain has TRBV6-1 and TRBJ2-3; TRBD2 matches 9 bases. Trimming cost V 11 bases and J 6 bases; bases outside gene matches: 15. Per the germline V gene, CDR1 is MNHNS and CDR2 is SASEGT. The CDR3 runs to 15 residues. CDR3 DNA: TGTGCCTCACGGACTGGGCTAGCGGGATCGGATACGCAGTATTTT. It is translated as CASRTGLAGSDTQYF.

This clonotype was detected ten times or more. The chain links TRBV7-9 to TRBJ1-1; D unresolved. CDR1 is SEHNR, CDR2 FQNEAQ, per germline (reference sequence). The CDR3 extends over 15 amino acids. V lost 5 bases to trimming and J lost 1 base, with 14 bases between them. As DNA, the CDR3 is TGTGCCAGCAGCCCCGCCAACACGGGGAACACTGAAGCTTTCTTT. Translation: CASSPANTGNTEAFF.

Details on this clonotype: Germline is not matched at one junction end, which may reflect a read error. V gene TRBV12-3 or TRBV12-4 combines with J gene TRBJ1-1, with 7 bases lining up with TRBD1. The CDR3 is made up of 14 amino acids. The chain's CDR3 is CASSTTGDGTDAFF. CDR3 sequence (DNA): TGTGCCAGCAGTACCACAGGGGATGGGACTGACGCTTTCTTT.

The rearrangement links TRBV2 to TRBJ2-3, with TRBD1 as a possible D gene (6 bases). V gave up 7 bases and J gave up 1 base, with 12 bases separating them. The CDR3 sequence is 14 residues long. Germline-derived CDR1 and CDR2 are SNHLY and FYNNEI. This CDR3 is CASTWAGGTDTQYF. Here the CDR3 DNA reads TGTGCCAGCACGTGGGCAGGGGGCACAGATACGCAGTATTTT.

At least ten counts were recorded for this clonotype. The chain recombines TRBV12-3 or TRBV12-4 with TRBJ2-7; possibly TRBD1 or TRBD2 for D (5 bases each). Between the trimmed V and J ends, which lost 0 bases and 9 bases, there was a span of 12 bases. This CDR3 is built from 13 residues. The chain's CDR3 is CASSLAATRGQYF. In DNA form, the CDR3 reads TGTGCCAGCAGTTTAGCGGCCACTAGGGGGCAGTACTTC.

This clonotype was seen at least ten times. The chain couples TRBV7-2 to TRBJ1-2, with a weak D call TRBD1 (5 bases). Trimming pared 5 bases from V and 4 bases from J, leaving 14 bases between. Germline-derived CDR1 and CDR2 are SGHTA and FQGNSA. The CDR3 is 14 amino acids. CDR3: CASSHRGGGYGYTF. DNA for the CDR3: TGTGCCAGCAGCCACCGGGGGGGGGGCTATGGCTACACCTTC.

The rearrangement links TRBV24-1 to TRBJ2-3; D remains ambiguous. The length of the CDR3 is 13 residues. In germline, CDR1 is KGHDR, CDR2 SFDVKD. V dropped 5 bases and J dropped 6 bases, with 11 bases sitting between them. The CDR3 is CATSAGSVDTQYF. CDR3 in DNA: TGTGCCACCAGTGCAGGTTCTGTGGATACGCAGTATTTT.

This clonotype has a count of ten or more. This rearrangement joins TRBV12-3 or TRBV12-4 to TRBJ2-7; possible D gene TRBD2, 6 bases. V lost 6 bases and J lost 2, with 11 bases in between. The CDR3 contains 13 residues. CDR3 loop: CASRKRGTYEQYF. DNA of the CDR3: TGTGCCAGCAGAAAACGGGGGACCTACGAGCAGTACTTC.

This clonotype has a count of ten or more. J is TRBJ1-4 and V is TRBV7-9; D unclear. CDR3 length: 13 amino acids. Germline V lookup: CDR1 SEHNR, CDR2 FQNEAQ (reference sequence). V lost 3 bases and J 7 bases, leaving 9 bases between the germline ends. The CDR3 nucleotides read TGTGCCAGCAGCTTGGGCCGTGTTGAAAAACTGTTTTTT. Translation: CASSLGRVEKLFF.

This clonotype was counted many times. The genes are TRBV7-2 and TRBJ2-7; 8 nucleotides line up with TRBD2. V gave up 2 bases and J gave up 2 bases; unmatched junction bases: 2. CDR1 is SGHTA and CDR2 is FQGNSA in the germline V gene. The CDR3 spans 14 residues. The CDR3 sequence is CASSLSAGAYEQYF. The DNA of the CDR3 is TGTGCCAGCAGCTTATCAGCGGGGGCCTACGAGCAGTACTTC.

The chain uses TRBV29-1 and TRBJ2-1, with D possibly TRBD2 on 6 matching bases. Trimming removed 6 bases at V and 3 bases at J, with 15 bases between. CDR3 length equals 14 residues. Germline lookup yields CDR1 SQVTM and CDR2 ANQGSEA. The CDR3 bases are TGCAGCGTCGGAAGGAGGGTGAGCTACAATGAGCAGTTCTTC. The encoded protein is CSVGRRVSYNEQFF.

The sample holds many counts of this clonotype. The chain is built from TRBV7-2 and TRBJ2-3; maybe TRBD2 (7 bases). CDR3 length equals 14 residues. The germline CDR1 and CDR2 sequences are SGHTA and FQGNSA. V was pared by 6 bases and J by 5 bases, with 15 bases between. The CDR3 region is CASSLRGALDTQYF. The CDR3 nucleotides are TGTGCCAGCAGTCTACGGGGGGCCTTAGATACGCAGTATTTT.

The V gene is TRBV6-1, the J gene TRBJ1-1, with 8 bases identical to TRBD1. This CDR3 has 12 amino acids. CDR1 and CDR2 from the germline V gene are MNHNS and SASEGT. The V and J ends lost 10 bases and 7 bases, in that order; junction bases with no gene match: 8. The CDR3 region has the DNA TGTGCCACAGGGGGCGGCCGTTATGAAGCTTTCTTT. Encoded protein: CATGGGRYEAFF.

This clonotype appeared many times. This CDR3 is CASSLGAASGNTIYF. Written as DNA, the CDR3 is TGTGCCAGCAGCTTAGGGGCAGCGTCTGGAAACACCATATATTTT. The chain has TRBV7-2 and TRBJ1-3; D gene uncertain. Germline V lookup: CDR1 SGHTA, CDR2 FQGNSA. Between the trimmed V and J ends, which lost 1 base and 1 base, there was a span of 8 bases. The CDR3 runs 15 residues.

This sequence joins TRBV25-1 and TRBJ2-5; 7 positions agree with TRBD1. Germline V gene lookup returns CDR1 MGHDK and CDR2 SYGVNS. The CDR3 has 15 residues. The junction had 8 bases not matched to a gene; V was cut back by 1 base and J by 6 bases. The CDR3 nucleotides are TGTGCCAGCAGTGAATGGCGAACAGGGGCCCAGACCCAGTACTTC. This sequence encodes CASSEWRTGAQTQYF.

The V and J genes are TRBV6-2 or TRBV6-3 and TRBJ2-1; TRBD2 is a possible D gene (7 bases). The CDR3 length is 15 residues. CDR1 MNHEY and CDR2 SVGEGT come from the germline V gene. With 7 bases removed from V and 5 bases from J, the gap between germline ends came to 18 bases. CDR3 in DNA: TGTGCCAGCACCGACAGGAGGGAGGGCCACAATGAGCAGTTCTTC. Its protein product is CASTDRREGHNEQFF.

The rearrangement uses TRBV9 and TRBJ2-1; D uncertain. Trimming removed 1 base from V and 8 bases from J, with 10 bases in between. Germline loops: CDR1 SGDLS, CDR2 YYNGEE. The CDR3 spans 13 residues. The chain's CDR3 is CASSVLVFDEQFF. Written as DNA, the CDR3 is TGTGCCAGCAGCGTACTAGTCTTCGATGAGCAGTTCTTC.

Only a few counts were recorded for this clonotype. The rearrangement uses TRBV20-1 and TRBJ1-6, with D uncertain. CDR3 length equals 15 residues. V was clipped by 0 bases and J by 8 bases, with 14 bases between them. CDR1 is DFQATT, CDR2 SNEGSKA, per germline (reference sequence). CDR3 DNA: TGCAGTGCTAGAGATCAGGCCAGTTGGGATTCACCCCTCCACTTT. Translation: CSARDQASWDSPLHF.

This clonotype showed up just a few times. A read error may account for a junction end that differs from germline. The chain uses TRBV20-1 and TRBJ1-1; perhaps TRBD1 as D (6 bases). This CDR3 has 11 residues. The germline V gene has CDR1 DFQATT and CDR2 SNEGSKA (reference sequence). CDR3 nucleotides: TGCAGTTATCTCAGGGGAACTGAAGCTTTTTTT. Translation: CSYLRGTEAFF.

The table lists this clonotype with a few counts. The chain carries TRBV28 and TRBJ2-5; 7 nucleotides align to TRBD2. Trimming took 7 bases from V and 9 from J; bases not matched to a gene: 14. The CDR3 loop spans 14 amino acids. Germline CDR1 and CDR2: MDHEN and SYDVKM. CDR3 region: CASKEASGRLAQYF. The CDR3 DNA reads TGTGCCAGCAAGGAGGCTAGCGGTCGCTTGGCCCAGTACTTC.

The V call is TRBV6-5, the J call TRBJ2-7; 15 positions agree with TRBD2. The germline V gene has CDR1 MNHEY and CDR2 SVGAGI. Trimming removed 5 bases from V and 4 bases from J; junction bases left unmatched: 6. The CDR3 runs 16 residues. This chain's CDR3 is CASSPRGLAGGYEQYF. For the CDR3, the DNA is TGTGCCAGCAGTCCCCGGGGACTAGCGGGAGGTTACGAGCAGTACTTC.

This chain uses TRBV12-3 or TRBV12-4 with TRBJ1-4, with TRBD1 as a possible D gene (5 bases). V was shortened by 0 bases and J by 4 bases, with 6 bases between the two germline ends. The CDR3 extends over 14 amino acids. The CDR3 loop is CASSLAGGNEKLFF. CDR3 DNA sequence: TGTGCCAGCAGTTTAGCCGGGGGTAATGAAAAACTGTTTTTT.

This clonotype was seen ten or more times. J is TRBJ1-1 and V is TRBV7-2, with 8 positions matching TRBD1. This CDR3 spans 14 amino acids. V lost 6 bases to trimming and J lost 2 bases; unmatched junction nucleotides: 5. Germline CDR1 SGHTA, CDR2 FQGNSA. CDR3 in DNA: TGTGCCAGCAGGACAGGGGCCCACAACACTGAAGCTTTCTTT. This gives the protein CASRTGAHNTEAFF.

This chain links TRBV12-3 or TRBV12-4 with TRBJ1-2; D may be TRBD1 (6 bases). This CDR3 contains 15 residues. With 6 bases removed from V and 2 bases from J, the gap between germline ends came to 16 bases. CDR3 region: CASRTEGQGNYGYTF. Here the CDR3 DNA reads TGTGCCAGCAGAACAGAGGGGCAGGGGAACTATGGCTACACCTTC.

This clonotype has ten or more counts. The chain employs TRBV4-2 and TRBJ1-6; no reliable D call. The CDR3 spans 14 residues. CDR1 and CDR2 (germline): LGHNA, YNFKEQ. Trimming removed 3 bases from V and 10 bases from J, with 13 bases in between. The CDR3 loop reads CASSQDGTTSPLHF. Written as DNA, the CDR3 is TGTGCCAGCAGCCAGGACGGCACCACGTCACCCCTCCACTTT.